This paragraph covers one T cell receptor (beta chain) sequence. Measured with immunoSEQ multiplex PCR; TCRdb has only the in-frame clones, and not every one. This table has some 120,000 clones, 70% to 90% appearing once. The data were taken from a study of control samples from healthy donors and cancer patients. V was trimmed by 3 bases and J by 2 bases, leaving 8 bases between them. CDR1 and CDR2 (germline): LNHNV, YYDKDF (reference sequence). This CDR3 comprises 13 residues. This receptor was identified in a man aged 60-69 years in good health. This chain connects TRBV15 to TRBJ2-7; D possibly corresponds to TRBD2 (6 bases). The sample consisted of blood. The CDR3 DNA is TGTGCCACCAGCAGGGGGGGTCCCTACGAGCAGTACTTC. As protein: CATSRGGPYEQYF. The full variable domain, its missing parts supplied by reference TRBV15 and TRBJ2-7, is DAMVIQNPRYQVTQFGKPVTLSCSQTLNHNVMYWYQQKSSQAPKLLFHYYDKDFNNEADTPDNFQSRRPNTSFCFLDIRSPGLGDTAMYLCATSRGGPYEQYFGPGTRLTVT.